This T cell receptor (beta chain) was sequenced in a study of neurological immune-mediated disorders. Across the whole study: Multiple sclerosis patients (n ≈ 35) included roughly 30 with relapsing-remitting and 3 with secondary progressive disease.

This CDR3 has 14 amino acids. The V and J ends lost 8 bases and 2 bases respectively, with 12 bases between them. Germline V gene lookup returns CDR1 MGHDK and CDR2 SYGVNS. This clonotype came up a few times. A 10-nucleotide random UMI tagged transcripts in template-switch 5'RACE cDNA synthesis. Sequencing runs each yielded over 200 million TCR-beta sequences from 15-18 subjects. MiXCR, run by TCRdb on the 5' RACE reads, gives a single entry per CDR3 protein. The table lists roughly 62,000 distinct CDR3 sequences, under 5% of them singletons, with less than 4% in the top ten. The rearrangement links TRBV25-1 to TRBJ2-2; D remains unclear. The material sequenced was PBMCs. This receptor was taken from a woman in her forties or fifties with multiple sclerosis. CDR3 sequence: CASATAGNTGELFF. The CDR3 nucleotides read TGTGCCAGCGCGACGGCTGGTAACACCGGGGAGCTGTTTTTT.